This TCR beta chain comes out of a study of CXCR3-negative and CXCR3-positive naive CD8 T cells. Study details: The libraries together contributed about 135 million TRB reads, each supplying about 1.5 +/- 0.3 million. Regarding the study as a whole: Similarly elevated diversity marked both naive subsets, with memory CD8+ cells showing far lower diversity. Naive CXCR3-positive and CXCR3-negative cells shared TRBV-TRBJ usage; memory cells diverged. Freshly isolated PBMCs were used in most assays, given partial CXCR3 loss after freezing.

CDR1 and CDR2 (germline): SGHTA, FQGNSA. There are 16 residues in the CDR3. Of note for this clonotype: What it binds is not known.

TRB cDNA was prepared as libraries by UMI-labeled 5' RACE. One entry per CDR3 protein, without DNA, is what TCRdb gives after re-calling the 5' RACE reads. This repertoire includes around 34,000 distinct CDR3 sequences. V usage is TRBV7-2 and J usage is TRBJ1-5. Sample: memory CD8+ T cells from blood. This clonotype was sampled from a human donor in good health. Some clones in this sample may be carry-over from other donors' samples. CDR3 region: CASSFGGISSNQPQHF.